This TCR beta chain came from a study of blood T cell repertoires in COVID-19. Study-wide context: From T cells, B-cell-depleted T cells, or PBMCs came the material, which was cDNA or gDNA.

The CDR3 covers 14 residues. V was pared by 3 bases and J by 11 bases, with 8 bases of the junction left unmatched. The germline V gene has CDR1 MDHEN and CDR2 SYDVKM. Sequenced by immunoSEQ multiplex PCR; TCRdb stores in-frame clones only, minus some. The sample records about 210,000 clones, about four fifths being singletons. Source material: PBMCs or T cells enriched from blood (not recorded which). V usage is TRBV28 and J usage is TRBJ2-2; 8 nucleotides match TRBD2. The TCR was taken from a woman in her forties or fifties with acute COVID-19. The CDR3 reads CASSFSNGLAELFF. The CDR3 bases are TGTGCCAGCAGTTTCTCGAACGGACTAGCTGAGCTGTTTTTT. Complete variable domain (other parts from reference TRBV28 and TRBJ2-2): DVKVTQSSRYLVKRTGEKVFLECVQDMDHENMFWYRQDPGLGLRLIYFSYDVKMKEKGDIPEGYSVSREKKERFSLILESASTNQTSMYLCASSFSNGLAELFFGEGSRLTVL.